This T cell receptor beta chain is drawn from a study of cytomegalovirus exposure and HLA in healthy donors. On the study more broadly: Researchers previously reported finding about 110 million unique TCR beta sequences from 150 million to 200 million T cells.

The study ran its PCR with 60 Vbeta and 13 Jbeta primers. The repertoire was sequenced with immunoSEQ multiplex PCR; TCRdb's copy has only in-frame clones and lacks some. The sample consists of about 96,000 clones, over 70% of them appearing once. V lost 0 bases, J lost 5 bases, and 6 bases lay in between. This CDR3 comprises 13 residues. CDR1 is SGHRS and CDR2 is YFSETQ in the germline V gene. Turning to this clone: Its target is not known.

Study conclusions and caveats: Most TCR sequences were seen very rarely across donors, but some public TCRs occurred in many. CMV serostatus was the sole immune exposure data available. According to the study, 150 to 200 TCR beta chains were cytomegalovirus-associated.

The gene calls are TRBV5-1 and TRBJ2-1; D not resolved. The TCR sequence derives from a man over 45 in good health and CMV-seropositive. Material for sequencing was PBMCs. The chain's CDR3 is CASSLDQNNEQFF. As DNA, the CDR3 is TGCGCCAGCAGCTTGGATCAAAACAATGAGCAGTTCTTC.